This TCR beta chain was recorded in a study of blood T cells in healthy people across ages. This clonotype was observed a handful of times. Germline CDR1 reads LGHNT; CDR2 reads FRNRAP. There are 14 residues in the CDR3. V dropped 7 bases and J dropped 4; count of bases not matched to a gene: 6. Combining a sample-barcoded 5' primer with a J-beta primer mix, a second PCR ran for roughly 7 to 11 cycles. From the 5' RACE reads, TCRdb called clonotypes with MiXCR, one entry per CDR3 protein. The sample includes some 800,000 distinct CDR3 sequences, under 45% of them seen just once. The sequencing sample was made of blood. J is TRBJ2-1 and V is TRBV12-5; TRBD1 matches 8 bases. The TCR sequence derives from a man aged 60 to 69 in good health. CDR3 sequence reads: CASASGTGYNEQFF. CDR3 bases: TGTGCTAGTGCTTCCGGGACAGGTTACAATGAGCAGTTCTTC.